These 23 T cell receptor beta chains were sequenced from one sample in a study of technical replicates of blood from several donors. Assay: immunoSEQ multiplex PCR; the TCRdb copy retains only in-frame clones and omits some. The sample lists 58,000 or so clones, 70% to 90% seen once, with 4.5% to 5.5% in the top ten. The sequenced sample consisted of PBMCs. The receptor source for this set is a human donor in good health. Some clones in this sample may be carry-over from other donors' samples.

The chain couples TRBV11-2 to TRBJ2-7, with 10 positions matching TRBD2. CDR1 and CDR2 from the germline V gene are SGHAT and FQNNGV. CDR3 length: 15 amino acids. J was trimmed by 6 bases and V by 4 bases; bases with no gene match: 9. In nucleotides, the CDR3 is TGTGCCAGCAGCTCACCTACTAGCGGGACTGCCGAGCAGTACTTC. Protein product: CASSSPTSGTAEQYF. Together with reference TRBV11-2 and TRBJ2-7, the CDR3 gives the full variable domain: EAGVAQSPRYKIIEKRQSVAFWCNPISGHATLYWYQQILGQGPKLLIQFQNNGVVDDSQLPKDRFSAERLKGVDSTLKIQPAKLEDSAVYLCASSSPTSGTAEQYFGPGTRLTVT.

The chain is built from TRBV9 and TRBJ1-3, with D perhaps TRBD1 (5 bases). Germline assignment: CDR1 SGDLS and CDR2 YYNGEE. Trimming removed 2 bases at V and 0 bases at J, with 6 bases between. This CDR3 spans 14 amino acids. Here the CDR3 reads CASSVDSSGNTIYF. CDR3 nucleotides: TGTGCCAGCAGCGTTGACAGCTCTGGAAACACCATATATTTT.

The chain combines TRBV7-9 with TRBJ2-7, with TRBD1 identical over 11 bases. The length of the CDR3 is 15 residues. The V and J ends lost 5 bases and 7 bases, in that order; junction bases with no gene match: 10. Germline-derived CDR1 and CDR2 are SEHNR and FQNEAQ (reference sequence). The CDR3 here is CASSTPGQGVWEQYF. The CDR3 nucleotides are TGTGCCAGCAGCACCCCGGGACAGGGGGTTTGGGAGCAGTACTTC.

The gene calls are TRBV27 and TRBJ1-1; possible D gene TRBD1, 6 bases. The CDR3 has 13 residues. Trimming stripped 7 bases from V and 1 base from J, with 10 bases between. Germline loops: CDR1 MNHEY, CDR2 SMNVEV (reference sequence). The CDR3, as DNA: TGTGCCAGCACCCGAGGGGGGAACACTGAAGCTTTCTTT. Translating it yields CASTRGGNTEAFF.

The chain couples TRBV30 to TRBJ2-1; 11 nucleotides line up with TRBD2. The CDR3 runs 16 residues. Germline lookup yields CDR1 GTSNPN and CDR2 SVGIG (reference sequence). The V gene end was trimmed by 3 bases and the J gene end by 9 bases; junction bases not matched to a gene: 13. CDR3 residues: CAWSGLAGRWVTEQFF. In DNA form, the CDR3 reads TGTGCCTGGAGCGGACTAGCGGGCCGGTGGGTCACTGAGCAGTTCTTC. Full variable domain (rest looked up from reference TRBV30 and TRBJ2-1): SQTIHQWPATLVQPVGSPLSLECTVEGTSNPNLYWYRQAAGRGLQLLFYSVGIGQISSEVPQNLSASRPQDRQFILSSKKLLLSDSGFYLCAWSGLAGRWVTEQFFGPGTRLTVL.

The chain combines TRBV5-4 with TRBJ2-3, with D perhaps TRBD1 (6 bases). The V gene's germline CDR1 is SGHNT and CDR2 YYREEE (reference sequence). This CDR3 spans 14 amino acids. V lost 4 bases and J 3 bases, leaving 12 bases between the germline ends. The CDR3 spells CASSRGIGTDTQYF. Written as DNA, the CDR3 is TGTGCCAGCAGCAGGGGGATCGGGACAGATACGCAGTATTTT.

This chain joins TRBV5-1 and TRBJ2-7; D call uncertain. This CDR3 spans 12 amino acids. Trimming cost V 4 bases and J 4 bases, with 9 bases left between them. Germline V gene sequence: CDR1 SGHRS, CDR2 YFSETQ. The CDR3 DNA reads as TGCGCCAGCAGCCCCAACTGGTACGAGCAGTACTTC. Amino acid sequence: CASSPNWYEQYF.

The chain couples TRBV5-8 to TRBJ2-1; D not certain. Germline CDR1 SGHTS, CDR2 YDEGEE. V gave up 0 bases and J gave up 9 bases, with 13 bases separating them. The CDR3 extends over 14 amino acids. CDR3 nucleotide sequence: TGTGCCAGCAGCTTGGGACTCCCCGCCGGTGAGCAGTTCTTC. Its translation is CASSLGLPAGEQFF.

The rearrangement links TRBV25-1 to TRBJ1-1; D remains ambiguous. The V gene's germline CDR1 is MGHDK and CDR2 SYGVNS. This CDR3 spans 15 amino acids. V dropped 6 bases and J dropped 4 bases, with 18 bases sitting between them. The CDR3 bases are TGTGCCAGCAGCCCCGCGGGCTTTTGGGGCACTGAAGCTTTCTTT. It specifies CASSPAGFWGTEAFF.

The rearrangement links TRBV7-8 to TRBJ2-1; D not resolved. The CDR3 contains 13 residues. Looked up from germline, CDR1 is SGHVS and CDR2 is FQNEAQ. The V and J ends lost 1 base and 3 bases respectively, with 4 bases between them. The CDR3 nucleotides read TGTGCCAGCAGCTTAGAACACTACAATGAGCAGTTCTTC. Protein: CASSLEHYNEQFF.

V is TRBV7-2 and J is TRBJ1-2; TRBD1 aligns across 7 bases. With V trimmed by 5 bases and J by 4 bases, 7 bases remained unmatched. Germline V gives CDR1 SGHTA, CDR2 FQGNSA. This CDR3 has 14 amino acids. CDR3 residues: CASSQQGNPYGYTF. The CDR3, as DNA: TGTGCCAGCAGCCAACAGGGGAACCCCTATGGCTACACCTTC.

The chain carries TRBV5-4 and TRBJ2-3; D might be TRBD2 (5 bases). The V and J ends lost 0 bases and 2 bases respectively, with 10 bases between them. There are 15 residues in the CDR3. Germline V gives CDR1 SGHNT, CDR2 YYREEE (reference sequence). The CDR3 DNA follows: TGTGCCAGCAGCTTGGCTTCGGGGTCCACAGATACGCAGTATTTT. This sequence encodes CASSLASGSTDTQYF. The whole variable domain, filled in from reference TRBV5-4 and TRBJ2-3, reads ETGVTQSPTHLIKTRGQQVTLRCSSQSGHNTVSWYQQALGQGPQFIFQYYREEENGRGNFPPRFSGLQFPNYSSELNVNALELDDSALYLCASSLASGSTDTQYFGPGTRLTVL.

This rearrangement joins TRBV7-3 to TRBJ2-1, with 8 bases fitting TRBD2. The CDR3 extends over 15 amino acids. Germline lookup yields CDR1 SGHTA and CDR2 FQGTGA. With 3 bases clipped from V and 7 bases from J, the junction kept 8 bases outside the gene matches. CDR3 nucleotides: TGTGCCAGCAGCTTCTCCAGGGGCGGGGGGAATGAGCAGTTCTTC. Its translation is CASSFSRGGGNEQFF.

The V call is TRBV5-4, the J call TRBJ2-3, with TRBD2 matching over 14 bases. V trimming: 3 bases; J trimming: 2 bases; junction bases outside the gene matches: 5. CDR3 length: 17 amino acids. In germline, CDR1 is SGHNT, CDR2 YYREEE (reference sequence). The CDR3 protein is CASSSRTSGRLTDTQYF. The CDR3 DNA reads TGTGCCAGCAGCTCACGGACTAGCGGGAGGCTCACAGATACGCAGTATTTT.

This chain joins TRBV6-5 and TRBJ2-3, with 9 bases matching TRBD2. Germline CDR1 and CDR2: MNHEY and SVGAGI. The V and J ends lost 2 bases and 6 bases, in that order; junction bases with no gene match: 3. The CDR3 consists of 14 residues. The CDR3 DNA is TGTGCCAGCAGTTACCGGCTAGCGGGGGATACGCAGTATTTT. Its translation is CASSYRLAGDTQYF.

This chain uses TRBV2 with TRBJ2-1; 7 positions agree with TRBD1. CDR3 size: 13 residues. CDR1 SNHLY and CDR2 FYNNEI come from the germline V gene. V was clipped by 5 bases and J by 8 bases; unmatched bases: 6. The CDR3 nucleotides are TGTGCCAGCAGTACAACACAGGGGTATGAGCAGTTCTTC. Translating it yields CASSTTQGYEQFF.

The J gene is TRBJ2-7, the V gene TRBV6-5, with D unresolved. The CDR3 loop spans 13 amino acids. Germline V gene sequence: CDR1 MNHEY, CDR2 SVGAGI. Trimming took off 5 bases at V and 1 base at J, with 9 bases between the two ends. In DNA form, the CDR3 reads TGTGCCAGCAGTCAGACAAAATCCTACGAGCAGTACTTC. It encodes CASSQTKSYEQYF.

The J gene is TRBJ2-7, the V gene TRBV19; TRBD2 aligns across 12 bases. The CDR3 sequence is 17 residues long. Germline V lookup: CDR1 LNHDA, CDR2 SQIVND (reference sequence). The trim removed 5 bases at V and 7 bases at J, leaving 15 bases unmatched. This CDR3 is CASSLPPSGGAIREQYF. CDR3 nucleotides: TGTGCCAGTAGTCTTCCCCCTAGCGGGGGGGCGATCAGGGAGCAGTACTTC.

The chain links TRBV19 to TRBJ1-5; maybe TRBD1 (5 bases). Germline V lookup: CDR1 LNHDA, CDR2 SQIVND (reference sequence). With 3 bases removed from V and 7 bases from J, the gap between germline ends came to 10 bases. The CDR3 sequence is 13 residues long. Here the CDR3 DNA reads TGTGCCAGTAGTATTCAGGGCGAACAGCCCCAGCATTTT. Translation: CASSIQGEQPQHF. Variable domain in full (rest from reference TRBV19 and TRBJ1-5): DGGITQSPKYLFRKEGQNVTLSCEQNLNHDAMYWYRQDPGQGLRLIYYSQIVNDFQKGDIAEGYSVSREKKESFPLTVTSAQKNPTAFYLCASSIQGEQPQHFGDGTRLSIL.

This chain uses TRBV6-4 with TRBJ2-1; unclear D gene. V gave up 3 bases and J gave up 0 bases, with 9 bases separating them. The CDR3 runs 15 residues. The germline CDR1 and CDR2 sequences are MRHNA and SNTAGT. The CDR3 spells CASSDGQSSYNEQFF. CDR3 nucleotide sequence: TGTGCCAGCAGTGATGGGCAAAGCTCCTACAATGAGCAGTTCTTC.

The rearrangement uses TRBV6-1 and TRBJ2-7; tentatively, D is TRBD1 (6 bases). CDR3 length: 15 amino acids. Between the trimmed V and J ends, which lost 11 bases and 6 bases, there was a span of 26 bases. CDR1 and CDR2 from the germline V gene are MNHNS and SASEGT. CDR3 in DNA: TGTGCCTCGGAGGCCACAGACAGGACCCTTAGCGAGCAGTACTTC. Amino acids: CASEATDRTLSEQYF.

The count of this clone is one. The V call is TRBV9, the J call TRBJ2-1, with TRBD2 matching over 11 bases. The CDR3 spans 15 residues. The germline V gene has CDR1 SGDLS and CDR2 YYNGEE. J gave up 3 bases and V 3 bases, and 2 bases lay outside the gene matches. The CDR3 reads CASSDTSGSYNEQFF. CDR3 in DNA: TGTGCCAGCAGCGACACTAGCGGGAGCTACAATGAGCAGTTCTTC.

The chain recombines TRBV7-3 with TRBJ2-5, with D perhaps matching TRBD2 (6 bases). CDR3 length: 15 residues. Per the germline V gene, CDR1 is SGHTA and CDR2 is FQGTGA. V lost 5 bases and J 5 bases, leaving 18 bases between the germline ends. CDR3 amino acids: CASSPRGSGGETQYF. The DNA for the CDR3 is TGTGCCAGCAGCCCTCGGGGGTCCGGCGGGGAGACCCAGTACTTC.